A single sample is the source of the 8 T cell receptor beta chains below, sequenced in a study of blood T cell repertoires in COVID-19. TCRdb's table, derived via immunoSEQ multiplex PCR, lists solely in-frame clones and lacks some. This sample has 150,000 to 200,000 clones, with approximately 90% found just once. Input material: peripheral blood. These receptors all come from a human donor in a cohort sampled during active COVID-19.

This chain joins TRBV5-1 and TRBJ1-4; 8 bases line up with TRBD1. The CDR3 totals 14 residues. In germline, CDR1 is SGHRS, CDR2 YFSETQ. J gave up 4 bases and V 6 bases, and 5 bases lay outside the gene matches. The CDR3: CASKQGGNNEKLFF. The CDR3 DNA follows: TGCGCCAGCAAACAGGGGGGAAATAATGAAAAACTGTTTTTT.

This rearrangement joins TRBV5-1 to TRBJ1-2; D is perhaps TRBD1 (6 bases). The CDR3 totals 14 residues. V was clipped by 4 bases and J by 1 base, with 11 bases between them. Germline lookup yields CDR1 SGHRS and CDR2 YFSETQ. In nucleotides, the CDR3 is TGCGCCAGCAGCCCCCAGGACAGTAACTATGGCTACACCTTC. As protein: CASSPQDSNYGYTF.

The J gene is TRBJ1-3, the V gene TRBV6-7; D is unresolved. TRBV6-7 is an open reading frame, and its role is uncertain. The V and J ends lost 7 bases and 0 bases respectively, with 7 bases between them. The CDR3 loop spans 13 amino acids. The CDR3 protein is CASTSRSGNTIYF. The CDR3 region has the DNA TGTGCCAGCACGTCTCGCTCTGGAAACACCATATATTTT.

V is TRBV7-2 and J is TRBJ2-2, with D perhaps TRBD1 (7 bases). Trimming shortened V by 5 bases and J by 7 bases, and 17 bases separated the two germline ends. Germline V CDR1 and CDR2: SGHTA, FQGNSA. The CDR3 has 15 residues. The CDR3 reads CASSPGSRGNGELFF. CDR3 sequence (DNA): TGTGCCAGCAGCCCCGGGAGCAGGGGGAACGGGGAGCTGTTTTTT.

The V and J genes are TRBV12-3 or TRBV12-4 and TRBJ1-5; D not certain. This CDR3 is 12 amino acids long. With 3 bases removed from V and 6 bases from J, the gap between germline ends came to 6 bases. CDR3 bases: TGTGCCAGCAGTTTTTATTCTCAGCCCCAGCATTTT. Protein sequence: CASSFYSQPQHF.

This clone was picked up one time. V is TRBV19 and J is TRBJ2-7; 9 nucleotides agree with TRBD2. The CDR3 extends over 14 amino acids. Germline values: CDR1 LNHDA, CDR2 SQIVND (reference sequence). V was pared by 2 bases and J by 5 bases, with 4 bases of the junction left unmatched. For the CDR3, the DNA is TGTGCCAGTAGTATAAGCGGGAGGATTCACGAGCAGTACTTC. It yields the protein CASSISGRIHEQYF.

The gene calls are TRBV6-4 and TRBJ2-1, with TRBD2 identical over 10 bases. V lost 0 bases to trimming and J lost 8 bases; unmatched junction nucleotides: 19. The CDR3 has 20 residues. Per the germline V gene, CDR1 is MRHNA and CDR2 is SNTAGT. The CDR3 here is CASSDSREEGASGSMDEQFF. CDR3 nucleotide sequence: TGTGCCAGCAGTGACTCGAGAGAGGAAGGGGCTAGCGGGAGTATGGATGAGCAGTTCTTC.

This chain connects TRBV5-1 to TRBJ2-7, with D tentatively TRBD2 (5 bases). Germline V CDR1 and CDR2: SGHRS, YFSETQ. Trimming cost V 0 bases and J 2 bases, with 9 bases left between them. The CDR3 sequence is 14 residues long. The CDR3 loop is CASSLDSGTYEQYF. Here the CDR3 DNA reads TGCGCCAGCAGCTTGGATTCGGGAACCTACGAGCAGTACTTC.